A selection of T cell receptor beta chains follows, all from one sample in a study of T cell responses to AZD1222 COVID-19 vaccine. TCRdb keeps only in-frame clones here, not all; method: immunoSEQ multiplex PCR. The sample lists some 150,000 clones; roughly 90% were seen once. The input for sequencing was peripheral blood, taken 28 days after the second AZD1222 dose. These receptors all come from an adult who received the AZD1222 COVID-19 vaccine. Both conserved end residues are part of each CDR3. The order of the fields is D gene, clone size, J gene, V gene, CDR3 protein, CDR3 DNA. A D gene is named only where the DNA matches it firmly. A row's size may be missing; if present it is once, few, many or a size class.

>.|.|TRBJ1-5|TRBV28
CASSLFGDQPQHF
TGTGCCAGCAGTTTATTTGGGGACCAGCCCCAGCATTTT
>.|.|TRBJ2-5|TRBV5-4
CASSLVGETQYF
TGTGCCAGCAGCTTGGTGGGGGAGACCCAGTACTTC
>.|.|TRBJ2-7|TRBV15
CATSRAAYNLGGVYEQYF
TGTGCCACCAGCAGAGCCGCCTATAACCTTGGGGGAGTCTACGAGCAGTACTTC
>.|.|TRBJ1-5|TRBV6-4
CASSDPVSPQHF
TGTGCCAGCAGTGACCCAGTCAGCCCCCAGCATTTT
>.|.|TRBJ1-3|TRBV25-1
CASSEFNTLSGNTIYF
TGTGCCAGCAGTGAATTTAATACCCTCTCTGGAAACACCATATATTTT
>TRBD2|.|TRBJ2-1|TRBV19
CASSSPGLANNEQFF
TGTGCCAGTAGTTCTCCGGGACTAGCGAACAATGAGCAGTTCTTC
>.|.|TRBJ2-1|TRBV2
CASSEDPAVANEQFF
TGTGCCAGCAGTGAAGATCCGGCGGTAGCTAATGAGCAGTTCTTC
>.|.|TRBJ2-1|TRBV2
CASSSYRPSYNEQFF
TGTGCCAGCAGTTCTTACAGGCCCTCCTACAATGAGCAGTTCTTC
>TRBD1|.|TRBJ1-1|TRBV6-5
CASRRQGPNTEAFF
TGTGCCAGCAGACGACAGGGACCGAACACTGAAGCTTTCTTT
>.|.|TRBJ2-7|TRBV15
CATSRVSTGLGEQYF
TGTGCCACCAGCAGAGTGTCGACTGGCCTGGGAGAGCAGTACTTC
>.|once|TRBJ1-1|TRBV11-2
CASSPWWGIGTEAFF
TGTGCCAGCAGCCCCTGGTGGGGGATAGGGACTGAAGCTTTCTTT
>.|.|TRBJ1-1|TRBV29-1
CSVDKDTEAFF
TGCAGCGTTGACAAGGACACTGAAGCTTTCTTT
>.|.|TRBJ2-7|TRBV7-9
CASSLENYEQYF
TGTGCCAGCAGCTTGGAAAATTACGAGCAGTACTTC
>.|few|TRBJ1-2|TRBV6-1
CASSVPAGRGSNYGYTF
TGTGCCAGCAGTGTCCCGGCAGGGAGGGGATCTAACTATGGCTACACCTTC
>.|once|TRBJ2-5|TRBV5-1
CASSYQYGQETQYF
TGCGCCAGCAGCTATCAATACGGGCAAGAGACCCAGTACTTC
>TRBD2|.|TRBJ2-1|TRBV7-9
CASSLISGRENEQFF
TGTGCCAGCAGCTTAATTAGCGGGAGAGAGAATGAGCAGTTCTTC
>.|.|TRBJ1-3|TRBV3-1/TRBV3-2
CASSQARGPRRNTIYF
TGTGCCAGCAGCCAAGCGCGGGGGCCTCGGCGAAACACCATATATTTT
>.|.|TRBJ2-1|TRBV5-8
CASSPRTGLSSYNEQFF
TGTGCCAGCAGCCCAAGGACAGGACTAAGCTCCTACAATGAGCAGTTCTTC
>.|.|TRBJ1-2|TRBV3-1/TRBV3-2
CASSQGGLVSSGYTF
TGTGCCAGCAGCCAAGGGGGTCTCGTCTCGAGTGGCTACACCTTC
>.|.|TRBJ2-7|TRBV7-9
CASSRPPNFYEQYF
TGTGCCAGCAGCCGCCCCCCGAATTTCTACGAGCAGTACTTC
>.|.|TRBJ2-1|TRBV6-5
CASRRTDTYNEQFF
TGTGCCAGCAGGCGGACCGACACATACAATGAGCAGTTCTTC
>TRBD2|.|TRBJ2-1|TRBV7-9
CASSPTSGREGNEQFF
TGTGCCAGCTCCCCGACTAGCGGGAGGGAGGGGAATGAGCAGTTCTTC